The present TCR beta chain was sequenced within a study of cytomegalovirus exposure and HLA in healthy donors. Germline V gene lookup returns CDR1 LNHDA and CDR2 SQIVND (reference sequence). The V end was cut by 4 bases, the J end by 10 bases, with 20 bases between. The CDR3 is 16 amino acids. The primer mix had 60 Vbeta and 13 Jbeta primers. The repertoire was sequenced with immunoSEQ multiplex PCR; TCRdb's copy has only in-frame clones and lacks some. There are over 150,000 clones in the sample; 82% occur only once, and about 0.094% lies in the top ten. This sequence was found in a boy younger than 10 in good health and CMV-seronegative. The chain has TRBV19 and TRBJ1-6; a weak D match, TRBD1 (6 bases). The sequencing sample was made of PBMCs. CDR3 amino acids: CASSRRDTLRWSPLHF. The CDR3 region has the DNA TGTGCCAGTAGTAGACGGGACACCCTTAGGTGGTCACCCCTCCACTTT.